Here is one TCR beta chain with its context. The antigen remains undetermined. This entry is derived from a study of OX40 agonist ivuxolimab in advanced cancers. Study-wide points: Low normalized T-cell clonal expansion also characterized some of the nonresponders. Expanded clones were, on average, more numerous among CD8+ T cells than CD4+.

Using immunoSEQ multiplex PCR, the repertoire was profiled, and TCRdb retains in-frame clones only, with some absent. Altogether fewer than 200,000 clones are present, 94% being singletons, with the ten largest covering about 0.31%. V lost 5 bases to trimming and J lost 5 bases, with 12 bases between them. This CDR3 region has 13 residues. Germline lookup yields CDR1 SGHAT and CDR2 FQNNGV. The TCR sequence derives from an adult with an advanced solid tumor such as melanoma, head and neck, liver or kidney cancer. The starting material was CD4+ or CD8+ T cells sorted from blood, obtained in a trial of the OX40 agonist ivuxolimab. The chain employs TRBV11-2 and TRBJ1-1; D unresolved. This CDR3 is CASSREVGTEAFF. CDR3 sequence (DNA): TGTGCCAGCAGCCGGGAGGTAGGGACTGAAGCTTTCTTT.